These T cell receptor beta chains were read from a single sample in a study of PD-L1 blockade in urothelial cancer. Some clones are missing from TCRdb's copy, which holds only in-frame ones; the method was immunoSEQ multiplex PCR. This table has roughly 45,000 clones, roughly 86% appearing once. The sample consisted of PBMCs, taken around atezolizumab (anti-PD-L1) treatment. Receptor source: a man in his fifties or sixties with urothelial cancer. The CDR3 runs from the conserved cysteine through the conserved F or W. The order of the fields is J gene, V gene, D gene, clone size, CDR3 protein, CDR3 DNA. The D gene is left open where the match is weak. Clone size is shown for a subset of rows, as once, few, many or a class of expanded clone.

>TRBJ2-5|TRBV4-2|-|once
CASSPSFGGDETQYF
TGTGCCAGCAGCCCCTCGTTCGGGGGAGATGAGACCCAGTACTTC
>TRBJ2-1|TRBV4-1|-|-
CASSQDIGEQFF
TGCGCCAGCAGCCAAGATATCGGTGAGCAGTTCTTC
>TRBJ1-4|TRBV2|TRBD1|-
CASDREGTNEKLFF
TGTGCCAGCGACAGGGAAGGAACTAATGAAAAACTGTTTTTT
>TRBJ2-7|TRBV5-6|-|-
CASSLGQSYEQYF
TGTGCCAGCAGCTTGGGACAGTCCTACGAGCAGTACTTC
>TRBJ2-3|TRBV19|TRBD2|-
CASRRLAGRTDTQYF
TGTGCCAGTAGACGATTAGCGGGCCGCACAGATACGCAGTATTTT
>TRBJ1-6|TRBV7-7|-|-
CAKRGLGIYSPLHF
TGTGCAAAGCGGGGGTTAGGGATCTATTCACCCCTCCACTTT
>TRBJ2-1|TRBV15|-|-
CATSRDLGAEVYNEQFF
TGTGCCACCAGCAGAGATTTAGGGGCAGAAGTCTACAATGAGCAGTTCTTC
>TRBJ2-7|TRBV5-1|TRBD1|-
CASSLGSGGFYEQYF
TGCGCCAGCAGCTTGGGGTCAGGGGGCTTCTACGAGCAGTACTTC
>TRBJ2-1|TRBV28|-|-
CASSLPSSYNEQFF
TGTGCCAGCAGTTTACCTAGCTCCTACAATGAGCAGTTCTTC
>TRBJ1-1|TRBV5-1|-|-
CASSLGEGAEAFF
TGCGCCAGCAGCTTGGGGGAGGGAGCTGAAGCTTTCTTT
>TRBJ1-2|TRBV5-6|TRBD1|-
CASSLYKGQGVYGYTF
TGTGCCAGCAGCTTATATAAAGGACAGGGAGTTTATGGCTACACCTTC
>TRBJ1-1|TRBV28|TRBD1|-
CASKTRGQGLVNTEAFF
TGTGCCAGCAAAACTCGGGGACAGGGGCTGGTGAACACTGAAGCTTTCTTT
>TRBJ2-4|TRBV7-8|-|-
CASSSPTTPHKQNIQYF
TGTGCCAGCAGCTCCCCTACTACTCCCCATAAACAAAACATTCAGTACTTC
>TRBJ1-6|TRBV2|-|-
CASSEAQGWNSPLHF
TGTGCCAGCAGTGAAGCGCAGGGTTGGAATTCACCCCTCCACTTT
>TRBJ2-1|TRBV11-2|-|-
CASSLNRANNEQFF
TGTGCCAGCAGCTTAAACAGGGCCAACAATGAGCAGTTCTTC
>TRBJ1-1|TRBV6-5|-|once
CASCPAQRVTEAFF
TGTGCCAGCTGCCCGGCACAGCGGGTCACTGAAGCTTTCTTT
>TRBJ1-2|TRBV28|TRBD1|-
CASSFRDRGGYGYTF
TGTGCCAGCAGCTTCCGGGACAGGGGAGGCTATGGCTACACCTTC
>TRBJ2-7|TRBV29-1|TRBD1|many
CSVEEGTGGEQYF
TGCAGCGTTGAAGAGGGGACAGGGGGCGAGCAGTACTTC
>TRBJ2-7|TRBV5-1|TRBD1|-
CASRLHPGQGYYEQYF
TGCGCCAGCAGACTCCATCCGGGACAGGGATACTACGAGCAGTACTTC
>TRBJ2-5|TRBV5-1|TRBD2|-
CASSLAGAEETQYF
TGCGCCAGCAGCTTAGCGGGAGCGGAAGAGACCCAGTACTTC
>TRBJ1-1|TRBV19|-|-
CASSGPGERTEAFF
TGTGCCAGTAGTGGCCCCGGGGAGCGCACTGAAGCTTTCTTT
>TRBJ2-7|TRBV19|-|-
CASSSGGRTGSYEQYF
TGTGCCAGTAGTTCAGGGGGGCGTACAGGGAGTTACGAGCAGTACTTC
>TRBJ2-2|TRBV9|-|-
CASSVRGANTGELFF
TGTGCCAGCAGCGTCAGGGGGGCGAACACCGGGGAGCTGTTTTTT
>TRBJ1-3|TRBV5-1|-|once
CASSYTGSDGNTIYF
TGCGCCAGCAGCTATACAGGGTCGGATGGAAACACCATATATTTT
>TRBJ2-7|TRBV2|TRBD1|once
CASSYRGRSLEQYF
TGTGCCAGCAGTTACAGGGGGCGCTCGCTCGAGCAGTACTTC
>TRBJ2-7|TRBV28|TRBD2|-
CASSFPGLGRNSYEQYF
TGTGCCAGCAGTTTCCCTGGACTAGGCCGAAACTCCTACGAGCAGTACTTC
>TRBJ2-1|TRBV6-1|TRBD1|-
CASSDWDRAGNEQFF
TGTGCCAGCAGTGATTGGGACAGGGCCGGGAATGAGCAGTTCTTC
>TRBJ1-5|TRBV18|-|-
CASSPTDQGFYRQSNQPQHF
TGTGCCAGCTCACCGACAGACCAGGGGTTTTATCGTCAAAGCAATCAGCCCCAGCATTTT
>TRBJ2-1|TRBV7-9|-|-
CASSLVLGGEQFF
TGTGCCAGCAGCTTAGTCCTCGGCGGTGAGCAGTTCTTC
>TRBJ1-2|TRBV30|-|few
CAWSVPGNYGYTF
TGTGCCTGGAGTGTCCCAGGGAACTATGGCTACACCTTC
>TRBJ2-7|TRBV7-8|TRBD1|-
CASSLRGLEQYF
TGTGCCAGCAGCTTAAGGGGGCTCGAGCAGTACTTC
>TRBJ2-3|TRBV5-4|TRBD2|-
CASSKTTSGGADTQYF
TGTGCCAGCAGTAAGACGACTAGCGGGGGGGCCGATACGCAGTATTTT
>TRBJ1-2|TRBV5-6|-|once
CASSLADMEGGYTF
TGTGCCAGCAGCTTGGCCGACATGGAGGGTGGCTACACCTTC
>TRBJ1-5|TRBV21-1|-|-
CASSKGERRQSNQPQHF
TGTGCCAGCAGCAAAGGGGAAAGGAGACAGAGCAATCAGCCCCAGCATTTT
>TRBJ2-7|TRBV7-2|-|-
CASTPFWAASHEQYF
TGTGCCAGCACCCCATTTTGGGCCGCATCCCACGAGCAGTACTTC
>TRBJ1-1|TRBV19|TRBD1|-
CASSIAVTGAGSTAFF
TGTGCCAGTAGTATAGCCGTGACAGGGGCCGGATCGACGGCTTTCTTT
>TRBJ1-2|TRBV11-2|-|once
CASSLDSSGFYGYTF
TGTGCCAGCAGCTTAGATTCGTCAGGGTTCTATGGCTACACCTTC
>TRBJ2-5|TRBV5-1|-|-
CASSPLPGAQETQYF
TGCGCCAGCAGCCCATTACCGGGTGCGCAAGAGACCCAGTACTTC
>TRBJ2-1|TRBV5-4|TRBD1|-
CASSGQGASYNEQFF
TGTGCCAGCAGCGGCCAGGGGGCCTCCTACAATGAGCAGTTCTTC
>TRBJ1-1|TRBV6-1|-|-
CASTGGDLNTEAFF
TGTGCCAGCACCGGAGGGGACTTGAACACTGAAGCTTTCTTT
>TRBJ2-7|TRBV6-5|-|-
CASSHQAPAYEQYF
TGTGCCAGCAGCCATCAGGCCCCAGCCTACGAGCAGTACTTC
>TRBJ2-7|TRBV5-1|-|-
CASSLGSSRGRYEQYF
TGCGCCAGCAGCTTGGGGAGTTCCCGGGGAAGGTACGAGCAGTACTTC
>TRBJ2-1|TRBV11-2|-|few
CASSLSQTLEQFF
TGTGCCAGCAGCTTGTCACAGACCCTAGAGCAGTTCTTC
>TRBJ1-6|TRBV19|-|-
CASSIGLLRQRNSPLHF
TGTGCCAGTAGTATAGGCCTATTGAGACAGCGAAATTCACCCCTCCACTTT
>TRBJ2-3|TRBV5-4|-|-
CASSGGSGSTDTQYF
TGTGCCAGCAGCGGGGGGTCAGGGAGCACAGATACGCAGTATTTT
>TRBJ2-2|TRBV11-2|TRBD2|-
CASSLSGGNTGELFF
TGTGCCAGCAGCTTAAGCGGGGGCAACACCGGGGAGCTGTTTTTT
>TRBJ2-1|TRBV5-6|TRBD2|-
CASSRRLAGFLDEQFF
TGTGCCAGCAGCCGACGACTAGCGGGGTTTTTGGATGAGCAGTTCTTC
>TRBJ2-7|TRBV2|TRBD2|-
CASSVSLKGTSGYEQYF
TGTGCCAGCAGTGTCTCCTTGAAGGGGACTAGCGGGTACGAGCAGTACTTC
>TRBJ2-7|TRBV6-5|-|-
CASSLSWRNYEQYF
TGTGCCAGCAGTCTCTCATGGAGGAACTACGAGCAGTACTTC
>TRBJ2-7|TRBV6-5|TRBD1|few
CASSAGTGVWEQYF
TGTGCCAGCAGCGCCGGGACAGGGGTCTGGGAGCAGTACTTC
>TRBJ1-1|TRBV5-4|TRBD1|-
CASSPGQGSGGRTEAFF
TGTGCCAGCAGCCCGGGACAGGGGTCGGGAGGGCGCACTGAAGCTTTCTTT
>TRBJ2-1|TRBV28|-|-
CASSLFRDNNEQFF
TGTGCCAGCAGTTTATTCAGGGACAACAATGAGCAGTTCTTC
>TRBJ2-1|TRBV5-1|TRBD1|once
CASSLGGTVNEQFF
TGCGCCAGCAGCTTGGGGGGGACAGTAAATGAGCAGTTCTTC
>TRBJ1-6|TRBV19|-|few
CASSLKEYDSPLHF
TGTGCCAGTAGTTTAAAGGAGTACGACTCACCCCTCCACTTT
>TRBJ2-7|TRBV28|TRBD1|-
CASPPGTGVNEQYF
TGTGCCAGCCCCCCCGGGACAGGGGTCAACGAGCAGTACTTC
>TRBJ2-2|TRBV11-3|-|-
CASSLEGPLGELFF
TGTGCCAGCAGCTTAGAGGGGCCCCTCGGGGAGCTGTTTTTT
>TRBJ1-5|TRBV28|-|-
CASLQYSNQPQHF
TGTGCCAGCCTGCAGTATAGCAATCAGCCCCAGCATTTT